The TCR beta chain under discussion was sequenced for a study of cytomegalovirus exposure and HLA in healthy donors. Use of 60 Vbeta and 13 Jbeta primers characterized the PCR. Method: immunoSEQ multiplex PCR; TCRdb's copy keeps in-frame clones and lacks some. Of 130,000 or so clones in the sample, 60% to 80% were seen once. Trimming stripped 8 bases from V and 3 bases from J, with 5 bases between. Germline V lookup: CDR1 MNHNS, CDR2 SASEGT. The CDR3 has 11 residues. The rearrangement links TRBV6-1 to TRBJ2-1; no definite D call. The clonotype was recovered from a female donor in good health and CMV-seronegative. The sequenced material came from PBMCs. The CDR3 loop is CASAVYNEQFF. CDR3 nucleotide sequence: TGTGCCAGCGCGGTCTACAATGAGCAGTTCTTC.